Presented here are 24 T cell receptor beta chains from one specimen sequenced in a study of early T cells in non-severe SARS-CoV-2 infection. TCRdb processed the 5' RACE reads anew with MiXCR; each CDR3 protein has one entry. The profile shows approximately 28,000 distinct CDR3 sequences, around 4.5% of them singletons. Material: whole blood, obtained at baseline. The receptors were gathered from an adult who was a healthcare worker with PCR-confirmed SARS-CoV-2 infection or an uninfected control (not recorded which).

This clonotype is medium-sized within its sample. The chain uses TRBV5-1 and TRBJ1-1; no clear D gene. Deletions cut 3 bases from V and 2 bases from J, with 14 bases between. Germline loops: CDR1 SGHRS, CDR2 YFSETQ. The CDR3 spans 15 residues. The CDR3 here is CASSSGGVVNTEAFF. The DNA for the CDR3 is TGCGCCAGCAGCTCGGGCGGGGTGGTCAACACTGAAGCTTTCTTT. Filled out from reference TRBV5-1 and TRBJ1-1, the complete variable domain reads KAGVTQTPRYLIKTRGQQVTLSCSPISGHRSVSWYQQTPGQGLQFLFEYFSETQRNKGNFPGRFSGRQFSNSRSEMNVSTLELGDSALYLCASSSGGVVNTEAFFGQGTRLTVV.

This clonotype was detected many times. The V gene is TRBV7-3, the J gene TRBJ1-6, with TRBD1 identical over 8 bases. After removal of 4 bases from V and 9 bases from J, the junction contained 5 bases not matched to a gene. The germline CDR1 and CDR2 sequences are SGHTA and FQGTGA. This CDR3 comprises 14 residues. The DNA for the CDR3 is TGTGCCAGCAGCTCGCAGGGGGCGCGTTCACCCCTCCACTTT. Translated, it gives CASSSQGARSPLHF.

In its sample, this clonotype was seen many times. The gene calls are TRBV4-1 and TRBJ2-1; 10 nucleotides line up with TRBD2. V lost 0 bases and J lost 1; bases outside the gene matches: 9. Germline-derived CDR1 and CDR2 are MGHRA and YSYEKL. The CDR3 extends over 19 amino acids. CDR3 sequence (DNA): TGCGCCAGCAGCCAAGATCCGCCTAGCGGGAGTGGGTCCTACAATGAGCAGTTCTTC. Its protein is CASSQDPPSGSGSYNEQFF.

V and J are TRBV3-2 and TRBJ2-1; the table's D call, TRBD1, has no DNA check behind it. TRBV3-2 is termed a pseudogene. The CDR3 totals 18 residues. CDR3 sequence reads: CASSQAPGWARVYNEQFF. The CDR3 DNA reads as TGTGCCAGCAGCCAAGCCCCGGGGTGGGCTAGAGTCTACAATGAGCAGTTCTTC.

This clonotype has ten or more counts. CDR3 protein: CSASDTAKNIQYF. CDR3 nucleotides: TGCAGTGCTAGTGACACAGCCAAAAACATTCAGTACTTC. The V and J genes are TRBV20-1 and TRBJ2-4; no reliable D call. CDR1 is DFQATT and CDR2 is SNEGSKA in the germline V gene (reference sequence). The ends were cut back, 3 bases at V and 0 bases at J, with 6 bases in the middle. The CDR3 loop spans 13 amino acids.

This clonotype came up many times. The chain is built from TRBV7-6 and TRBJ2-1; D remains unclear. Per the germline V gene, CDR1 is SGHVS and CDR2 is FNYEAQ. Trimming pared 1 base from V and 8 bases from J, leaving 9 bases between. CDR3 length: 13 amino acids. Here the CDR3 reads CASSLVPIDEQFF. CDR3 nucleotides: TGTGCCAGCAGCTTAGTCCCAATTGATGAGCAGTTCTTC.

This clonotype was counted ten times or more. This chain uses TRBV20-1 with TRBJ2-1, with TRBD2 identical over 9 bases. Unmatched junction bases numbered 8, after V lost 1 base and J lost 4 bases. The CDR3 has 16 residues. From germline, CDR1 is DFQATT and CDR2 SNEGSKA (reference sequence). Written as DNA, the CDR3 is TGCAGTGCTAGAGCCTCGACTAGCGGTAGATACAATGAGCAGTTCTTC. Its protein product is CSARASTSGRYNEQFF.

The gene calls are TRBV27 and TRBJ2-2; a possible D gene is TRBD1 (6 bases). Per the germline V gene, CDR1 is MNHEY and CDR2 is SMNVEV (reference sequence). V was trimmed by 6 bases and J by 5 bases, leaving 19 bases between them. The CDR3 is made up of 16 amino acids. The CDR3 sequence is CASRDSGSARTGELFF. The CDR3 DNA reads as TGTGCCAGCAGGGACAGTGGGTCGGCGAGGACCGGGGAGCTGTTTTTT.

This clonotype was picked up many times. V and J are TRBV7-2 and TRBJ2-1, with D tentatively TRBD1 or TRBD2 (5 bases each). Germline V gene data show CDR1 as SGHTA and CDR2 as FQGNSA. This CDR3 contains 17 residues. V lost 0 bases to trimming and J lost 0 bases, with 12 bases between them. CDR3 residues: CASSLARGLSSYNEQFF. Written as DNA, the CDR3 is TGTGCCAGCAGCTTAGCGAGGGGCCTAAGCTCCTACAATGAGCAGTTCTTC.

This clonotype has ten or more counts. The chain has TRBV4-2 and TRBJ2-3; 8 positions match TRBD1. In germline, CDR1 is LGHNA, CDR2 YNFKEQ. J was trimmed by 0 bases and V by 4 bases; bases with no gene match: 9. CDR3 size: 17 residues. CDR3 bases: TGTGCCAGCAGCCCAGAACGGACAGGGCTTAGCACAGATACGCAGTATTTT. Translation: CASSPERTGLSTDTQYF.

In its sample, this clonotype was seen many times. V usage is TRBV7-6 and J usage is TRBJ2-3, with TRBD2 matching 7 bases. The CDR3 covers 14 residues. The junction had 8 bases not matched to a gene; V was cut back by 8 bases and J by 3 bases. Germline loops: CDR1 SGHVS, CDR2 FNYEAQ. The chain's CDR3 is CASFGGSGTDTQYF. The CDR3 DNA sequence: TGTGCCAGCTTTGGCGGGAGTGGGACAGATACGCAGTATTTT. Looking up the rest from reference TRBV7-6 and TRBJ2-3 gives the full variable domain: GAGVSQSPRYKVTKRGQDVALRCDPISGHVSLYWYRQALGQGPEFLTYFNYEAQQDKSGLPNDRFSAERPEGSISTLTIQRTEQRDSAMYRCASFGGSGTDTQYFGPGTRLTVL.

This clonotype was recorded a few times. The J gene is TRBJ2-7, the V gene TRBV20-1; D is undetermined. This CDR3 has 13 amino acids. Trimming shortened V by 3 bases and J by 3 bases, and 12 bases separated the two germline ends. CDR1 is DFQATT, CDR2 SNEGSKA, per germline (reference sequence). The CDR3: CSARDPLGYEQYF. For the CDR3, the DNA is TGCAGTGCTAGGGACCCTCTAGGCTACGAGCAGTACTTC.

As concerns this clonotype: A much more abundant neighbour one base away suggests this may be a read error. The rearrangement uses TRBV29-1 and TRBJ1-4; D might be TRBD1 (6 bases). The CDR3 length is 12 residues. V was shortened by 4 bases and J by 10 bases, with 13 bases between the two germline ends. The germline V gene has CDR1 SQVTM and CDR2 ANQGSEA. CDR3 in amino acids: CSVGQDYGKLFF. The CDR3 nucleotides are TGCAGCGTTGGACAGGACTATGGAAAACTGTTTTTT.

This clonotype was detected many times. The V call is TRBV6-5, the J call TRBJ1-2; 7 bases agree with TRBD1. J was trimmed by 7 bases and V by 6 bases; bases with no gene match: 5. Per the germline V gene, CDR1 is MNHEY and CDR2 is SVGAGI. The CDR3 contains 12 residues. The CDR3 reads CASRRTGLGYTF. CDR3 bases: TGTGCCAGCAGAAGGACAGGTCTTGGCTACACCTTC.

This clonotype was detected ten times or more. The chain employs TRBV20-1 and TRBJ2-7; a possible D gene is TRBD1 (6 bases). The germline V gene has CDR1 DFQATT and CDR2 SNEGSKA (reference sequence). The ends were cut back, 4 bases at V and 0 bases at J, with 16 bases in the middle. This CDR3 has 15 residues. CDR3 in amino acids: CSATLTGSASYEQYF. Written as DNA, the CDR3 is TGCAGTGCTACCTTAACAGGGTCGGCCTCCTACGAGCAGTACTTC.

This clonotype has at least ten counts. This chain uses TRBV7-2 with TRBJ1-1; D gene ambiguous. The V end was cut by 2 bases, the J end by 7 bases, with 14 bases between. CDR3 length: 14 residues. The germline V gene has CDR1 SGHTA and CDR2 FQGNSA. The CDR3 bases are TGTGCCAGCAGCTTATTGGGGATGACGAGTGAAGCTTTCTTT. Amino acids: CASSLLGMTSEAFF.

This clonotype has at least ten counts. The rearrangement uses TRBV7-9 and TRBJ2-1, with 10 bases that match TRBD2. With V trimmed by 1 base and J by 10 bases, 7 bases remained unmatched. Germline V gives CDR1 SEHNR, CDR2 FQNEAQ (reference sequence). The CDR3 totals 15 residues. The CDR3 coding sequence is TGTGCCAGCAGCTTAGTACTAGCGGGGCCCCTGGAGCAGTTCTTC. It codes for CASSLVLAGPLEQFF.

This clonotype was observed many times. A much larger clone is a single base away; this may be a read error. This chain uses TRBV20-1 with TRBJ2-5; TRBD2 matches 7 bases. The ends lost 0 bases at V and 5 bases at J; junction bases unmatched: 0. This CDR3 comprises 12 residues. CDR1 and CDR2 (germline): DFQATT, SNEGSKA (reference sequence). This CDR3 is CSAREGGETQYF. CDR3 in DNA: TGCAGTGCTAGAGAGGGGGGGGAGACCCAGTACTTC.

This clonotype was counted many times. The V and J genes are TRBV6-6 and TRBJ2-3; 8 nucleotides match TRBD2. The V and J ends lost 6 bases and 3 bases, in that order; junction bases with no gene match: 8. This CDR3 comprises 15 residues. Germline CDR1 MNHNY, CDR2 SVGAGI (reference sequence). CDR3 nucleotides: TGTGCCAGCAGCCTCTCCGGGAGGGTGACAGATACGCAGTATTTT. Protein product: CASSLSGRVTDTQYF.

This clonotype was observed many times. V is TRBV28 and J is TRBJ2-1, with 8 bases aligning to TRBD2. Germline CDR1 MDHEN, CDR2 SYDVKM. The CDR3 loop spans 15 amino acids. V lost 4 bases and J lost 7; bases outside the gene matches: 9. For the CDR3, the DNA is TGTGCCAGCAGTTCCCCAGCTAGCGGGCAGAATGAGCAGTTCTTC. Its protein product is CASSSPASGQNEQFF.

There are many counts of this clonotype. The gene calls are TRBV5-4 and TRBJ2-3; tentatively, D is TRBD1 or TRBD2 (5 bases each). The CDR3 is made up of 15 amino acids. CDR1 and CDR2 from the germline V gene are SGHNT and YYREEE (reference sequence). The V end was cut by 4 bases, the J end by 2 bases, with 14 bases between. The CDR3, as DNA: TGTGCCAGCAGCGTGGGACCTACTAACACAGATACGCAGTATTTT. Translation: CASSVGPTNTDTQYF.

This clonotype was seen a handful of times. This chain connects TRBV3-1 to TRBJ2-5; 10 nucleotides agree with TRBD2. Trimming took 4 bases from V and 2 from J; bases not matched to a gene: 7. The V gene's germline CDR1 is LGHDT and CDR2 YNNKEL (reference sequence). CDR3 size: 16 residues. The CDR3 DNA reads as TGTGCCAGCAGCCCCGGTGTAGCGGGGGGACAAGAGACCCAGTACTTC. This codes for CASSPGVAGGQETQYF.

This clonotype was seen many times. The CDR3 bases are TGTGCCAGCAGGACACCGGGCCAGAATCAGCCCCAGCATTTT. Translating it yields CASRTPGQNQPQHF. V is TRBV28 and J is TRBJ1-5; no clear D gene. V was pared by 6 bases and J by 4 bases, with 13 bases between. This CDR3 has 14 amino acids. CDR1 is MDHEN, CDR2 SYDVKM, per germline.

This clonotype turned up a few times. The V gene is TRBV5-1, the J gene TRBJ2-3; D gene uncertain. Germline CDR1 reads SGHRS; CDR2 reads YFSETQ. V lost 0 bases and J 4 bases, leaving 6 bases between the germline ends. The length of the CDR3 is 13 residues. The CDR3, as DNA: TGCGCCAGCAGCTTGGGGGATGCAGATACGCAGTATTTT. Its protein is CASSLGDADTQYF.